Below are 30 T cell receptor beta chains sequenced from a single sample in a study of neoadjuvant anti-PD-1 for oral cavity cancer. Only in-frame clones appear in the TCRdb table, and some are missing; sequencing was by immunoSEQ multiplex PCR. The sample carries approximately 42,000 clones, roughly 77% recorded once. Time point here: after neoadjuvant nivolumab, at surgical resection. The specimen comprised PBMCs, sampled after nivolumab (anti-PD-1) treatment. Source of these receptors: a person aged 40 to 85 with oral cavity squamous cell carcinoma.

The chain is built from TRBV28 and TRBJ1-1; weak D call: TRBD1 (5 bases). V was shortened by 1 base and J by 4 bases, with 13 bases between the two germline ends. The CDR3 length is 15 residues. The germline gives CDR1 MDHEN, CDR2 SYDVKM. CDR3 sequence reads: CASSLFGGTGTEAFF. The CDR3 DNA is TGTGCCAGCAGTTTATTTGGGGGGACGGGCACTGAAGCTTTCTTT.

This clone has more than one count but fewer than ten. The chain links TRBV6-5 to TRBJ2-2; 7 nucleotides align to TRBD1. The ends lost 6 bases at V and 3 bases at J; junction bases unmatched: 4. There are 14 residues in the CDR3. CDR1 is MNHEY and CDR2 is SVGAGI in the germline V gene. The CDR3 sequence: CASRPRGHTGELFF. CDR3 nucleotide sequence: TGTGCCAGCAGACCTAGGGGGCACACCGGGGAGCTGTTTTTT.

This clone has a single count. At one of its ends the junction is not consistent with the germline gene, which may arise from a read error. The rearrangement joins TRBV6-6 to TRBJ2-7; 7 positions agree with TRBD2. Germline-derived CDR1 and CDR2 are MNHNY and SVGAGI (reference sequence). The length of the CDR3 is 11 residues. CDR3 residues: CASAGRAQGHF. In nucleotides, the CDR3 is TGTGCCTCAGCGGGGAGGGCTCAGGGCCACTTC.

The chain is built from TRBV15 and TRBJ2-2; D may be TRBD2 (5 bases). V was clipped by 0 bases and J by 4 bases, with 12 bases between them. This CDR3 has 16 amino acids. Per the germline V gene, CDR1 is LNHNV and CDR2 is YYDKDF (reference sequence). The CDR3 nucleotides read TGTGCCACCAGCAGAGATCTGGCGGGCGTCACCGGGGAGCTGTTTTTT. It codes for CATSRDLAGVTGELFF.

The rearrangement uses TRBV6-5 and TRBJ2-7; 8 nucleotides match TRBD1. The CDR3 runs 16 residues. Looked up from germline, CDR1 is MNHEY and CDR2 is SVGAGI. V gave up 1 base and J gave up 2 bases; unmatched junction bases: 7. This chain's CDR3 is CASSYWGRGHTYEQYF. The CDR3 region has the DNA TGTGCCAGCAGTTACTGGGGCAGGGGGCACACCTACGAGCAGTACTTC.

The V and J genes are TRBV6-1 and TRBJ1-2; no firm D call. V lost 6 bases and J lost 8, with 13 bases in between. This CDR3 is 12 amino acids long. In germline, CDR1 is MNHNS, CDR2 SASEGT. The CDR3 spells CASSSGQAGYTF. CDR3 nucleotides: TGTGCCAGCAGCAGTGGGCAGGCGGGCTACACCTTC.

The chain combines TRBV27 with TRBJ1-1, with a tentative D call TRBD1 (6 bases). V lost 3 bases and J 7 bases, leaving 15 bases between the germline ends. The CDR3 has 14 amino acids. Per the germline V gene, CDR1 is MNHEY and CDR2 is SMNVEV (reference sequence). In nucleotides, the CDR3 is TGTGCCAGCAGTTTTAGACGGGGGCAAGGTGAAGCTTTCTTT. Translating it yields CASSFRRGQGEAFF.

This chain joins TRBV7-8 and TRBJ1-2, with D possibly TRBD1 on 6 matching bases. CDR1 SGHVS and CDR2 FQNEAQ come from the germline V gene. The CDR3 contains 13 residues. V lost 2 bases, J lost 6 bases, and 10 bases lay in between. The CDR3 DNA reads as TGTGCCAGCAGCTTAAGGCAGGGGCATGGCTACACCTTC. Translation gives CASSLRQGHGYTF.

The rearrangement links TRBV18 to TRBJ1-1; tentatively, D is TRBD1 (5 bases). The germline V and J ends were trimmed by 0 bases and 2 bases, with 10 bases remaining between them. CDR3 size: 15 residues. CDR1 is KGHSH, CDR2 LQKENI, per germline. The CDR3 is CASSPPKGANTEAFF. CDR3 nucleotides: TGTGCCAGCTCACCACCGAAAGGGGCTAACACTGAAGCTTTCTTT. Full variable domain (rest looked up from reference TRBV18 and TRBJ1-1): NAGVMQNPRHLVRRRGQEARLRCSPMKGHSHVYWYRQLPEEGLKFMVYLQKENIIDESGMPKERFSAEFPKEGPSILRIQQVVRGDSAAYFCASSPPKGANTEAFFGQGTRLTVV.

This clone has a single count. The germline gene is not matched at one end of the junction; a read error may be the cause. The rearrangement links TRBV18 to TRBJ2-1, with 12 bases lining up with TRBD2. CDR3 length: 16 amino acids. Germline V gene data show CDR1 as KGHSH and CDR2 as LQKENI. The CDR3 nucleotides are TGTGCCAGCTCCCCACAGAGACTAGCGGGAGAAGAGGAGCAGTTCTTC. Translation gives CASSPQRLAGEEEQFF.

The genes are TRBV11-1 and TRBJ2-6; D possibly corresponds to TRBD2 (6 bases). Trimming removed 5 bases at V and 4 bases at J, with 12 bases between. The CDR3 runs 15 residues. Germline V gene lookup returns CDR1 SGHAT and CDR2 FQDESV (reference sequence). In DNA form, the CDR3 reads TGTGCCAGCAGCCTGAGGGAGGCAGGGGCCAACGTCCTGACTTTC. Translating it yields CASSLREAGANVLTF.

CDR3 amino acids: CASGAMVTEAFF. In DNA form, the CDR3 reads TGTGCCAGCGGAGCGATGGTAACTGAAGCTTTCTTT. The rearrangement links TRBV7-9 to TRBJ1-1; D call uncertain. The length of the CDR3 is 12 residues. Germline values: CDR1 SEHNR, CDR2 FQNEAQ (reference sequence). Trimming removed 8 bases at V and 5 bases at J, with 12 bases between.

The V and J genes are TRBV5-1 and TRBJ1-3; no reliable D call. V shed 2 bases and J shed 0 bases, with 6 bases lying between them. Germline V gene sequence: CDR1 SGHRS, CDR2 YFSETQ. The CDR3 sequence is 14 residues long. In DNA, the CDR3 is TGCGCCAGCAGCTTAGGCGCCTCTGGAAACACCATATATTTT. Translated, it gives CASSLGASGNTIYF.

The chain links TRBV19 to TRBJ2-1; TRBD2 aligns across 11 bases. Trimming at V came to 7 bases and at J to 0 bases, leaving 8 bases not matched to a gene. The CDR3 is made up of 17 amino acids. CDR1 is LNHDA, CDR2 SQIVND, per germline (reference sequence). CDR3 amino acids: CASTPTSGASSYNEQFF. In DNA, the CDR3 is TGTGCCAGTACCCCGACTAGCGGGGCTAGCTCCTACAATGAGCAGTTCTTC. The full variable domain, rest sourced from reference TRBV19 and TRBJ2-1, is DGGITQSPKYLFRKEGQNVTLSCEQNLNHDAMYWYRQDPGQGLRLIYYSQIVNDFQKGDIAEGYSVSREKKESFPLTVTSAQKNPTAFYLCASTPTSGASSYNEQFFGPGTRLTVL.

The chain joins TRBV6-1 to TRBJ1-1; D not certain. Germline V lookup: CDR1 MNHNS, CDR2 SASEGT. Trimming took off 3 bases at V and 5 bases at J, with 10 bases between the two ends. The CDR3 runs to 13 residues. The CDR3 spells CASSEAAGTEAFF. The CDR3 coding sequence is TGTGCCAGCAGTGAGGCCGCGGGGACTGAAGCTTTCTTT.

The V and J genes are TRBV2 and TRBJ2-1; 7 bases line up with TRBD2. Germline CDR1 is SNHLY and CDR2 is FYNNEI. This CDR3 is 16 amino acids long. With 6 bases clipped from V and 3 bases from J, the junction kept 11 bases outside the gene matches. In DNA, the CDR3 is TGTGCCAGCAGGCCCCCGGGACTATCCGACTACAATGAGCAGTTCTTC. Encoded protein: CASRPPGLSDYNEQFF.

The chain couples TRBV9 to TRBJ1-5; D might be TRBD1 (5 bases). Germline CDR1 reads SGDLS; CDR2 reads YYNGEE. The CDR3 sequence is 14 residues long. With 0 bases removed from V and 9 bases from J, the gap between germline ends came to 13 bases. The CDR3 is CASSVGGGERPQHF. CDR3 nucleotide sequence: TGTGCCAGCAGCGTAGGTGGAGGGGAGAGGCCCCAGCATTTT.

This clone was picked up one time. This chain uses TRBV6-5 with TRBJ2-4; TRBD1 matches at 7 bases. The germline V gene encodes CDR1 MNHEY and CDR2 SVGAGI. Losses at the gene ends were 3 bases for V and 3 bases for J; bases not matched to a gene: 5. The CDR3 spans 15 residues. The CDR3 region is CASSYSTGLKNIQYF. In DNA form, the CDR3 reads TGTGCCAGCAGTTATTCGACAGGGCTCAAAAACATTCAGTACTTC.

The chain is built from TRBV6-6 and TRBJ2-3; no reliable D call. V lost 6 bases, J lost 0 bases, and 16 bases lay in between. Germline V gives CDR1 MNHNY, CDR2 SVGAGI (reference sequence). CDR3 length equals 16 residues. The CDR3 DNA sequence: TGTGCCAGCAGCCTCCTTGGGGTTTCTAGCACAGATACGCAGTATTTT. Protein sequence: CASSLLGVSSTDTQYF.

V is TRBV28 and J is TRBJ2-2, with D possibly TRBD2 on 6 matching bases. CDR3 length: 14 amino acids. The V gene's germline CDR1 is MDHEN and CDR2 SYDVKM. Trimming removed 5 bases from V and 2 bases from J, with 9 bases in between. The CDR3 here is CASSRGINTGELFF. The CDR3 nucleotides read TGTGCCAGCAGTCGGGGGATTAACACCGGGGAGCTGTTTTTT.

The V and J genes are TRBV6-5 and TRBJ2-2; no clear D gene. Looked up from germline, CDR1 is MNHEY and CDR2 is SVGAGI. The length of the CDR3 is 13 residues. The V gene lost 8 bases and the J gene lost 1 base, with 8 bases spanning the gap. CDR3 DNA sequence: TGTGCCAGCTCATGGGGGAACACCGGGGAGCTGTTTTTT. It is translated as CASSWGNTGELFF.

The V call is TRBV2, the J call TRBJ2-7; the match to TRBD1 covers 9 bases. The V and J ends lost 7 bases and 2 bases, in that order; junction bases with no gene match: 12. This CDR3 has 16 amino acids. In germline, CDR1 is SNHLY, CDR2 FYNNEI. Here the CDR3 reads CASTPRGQGSTYEQYF. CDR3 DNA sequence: TGTGCCAGCACTCCGAGGGGACAGGGCAGCACCTACGAGCAGTACTTC.

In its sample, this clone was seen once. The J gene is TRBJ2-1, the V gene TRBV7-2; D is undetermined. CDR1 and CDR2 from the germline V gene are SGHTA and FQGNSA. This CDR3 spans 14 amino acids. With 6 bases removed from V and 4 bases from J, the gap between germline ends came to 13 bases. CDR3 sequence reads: CASRFRLEYNEQFF. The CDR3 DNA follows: TGTGCCAGCAGGTTTAGGTTAGAATACAATGAGCAGTTCTTC.

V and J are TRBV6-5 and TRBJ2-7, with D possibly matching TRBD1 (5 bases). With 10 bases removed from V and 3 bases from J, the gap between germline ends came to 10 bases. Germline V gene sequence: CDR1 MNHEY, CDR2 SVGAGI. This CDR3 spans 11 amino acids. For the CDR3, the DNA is TGTGCCACCTTCAGGGACTACGAGCAGTACTTC. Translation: CATFRDYEQYF.

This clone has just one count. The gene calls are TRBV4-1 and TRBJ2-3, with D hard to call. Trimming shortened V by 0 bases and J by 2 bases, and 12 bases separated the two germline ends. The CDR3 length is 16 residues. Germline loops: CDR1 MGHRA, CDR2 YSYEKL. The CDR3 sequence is CASSQESGGNTDTQYF. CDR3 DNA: TGCGCCAGCAGCCAAGAAAGTGGCGGCAACACAGATACGCAGTATTTT.

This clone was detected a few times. CDR3 loop: CASTRSSGADTQYF. In nucleotides, the CDR3 is TGTGCCAGCACGAGATCTTCGGGGGCAGATACGCAGTATTTT. The gene calls are TRBV6-1 and TRBJ2-3; D perhaps matches TRBD2 (6 bases). The V and J ends lost 7 bases and 4 bases respectively, with 15 bases between them. The CDR3 sequence is 14 residues long. Germline CDR1 reads MNHNS; CDR2 reads SASEGT.

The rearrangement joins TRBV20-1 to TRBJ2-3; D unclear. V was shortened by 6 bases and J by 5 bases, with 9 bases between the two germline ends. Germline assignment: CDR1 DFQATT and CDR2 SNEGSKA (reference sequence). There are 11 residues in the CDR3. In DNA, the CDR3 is TGCAGTGCAACCCGCGGAGATACGCAGTATTTT. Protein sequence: CSATRGDTQYF.

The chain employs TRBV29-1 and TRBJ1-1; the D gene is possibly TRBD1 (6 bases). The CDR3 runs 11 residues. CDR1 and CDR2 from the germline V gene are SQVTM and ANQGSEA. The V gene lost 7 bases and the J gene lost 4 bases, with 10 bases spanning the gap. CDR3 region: CSARGGTEAFF. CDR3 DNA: TGCAGCGCCAGGGGCGGCACTGAAGCTTTCTTT. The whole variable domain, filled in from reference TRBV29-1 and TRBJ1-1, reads SAVISQKPSRDICQRGTSLTIQCQVDSQVTMMFWYRQQPGQSLTLIATANQGSEATYESGFVIDKFPISRPNLTFSTLTVSNMSPEDSSIYLCSARGGTEAFFGQGTRLTVV.

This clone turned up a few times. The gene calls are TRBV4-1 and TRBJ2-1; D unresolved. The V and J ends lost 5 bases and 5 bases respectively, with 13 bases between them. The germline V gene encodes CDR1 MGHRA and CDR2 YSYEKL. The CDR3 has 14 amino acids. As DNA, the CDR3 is TGCGCCAGCAGCTTCCGACTTAACAACAATGAGCAGTTCTTC. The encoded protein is CASSFRLNNNEQFF.

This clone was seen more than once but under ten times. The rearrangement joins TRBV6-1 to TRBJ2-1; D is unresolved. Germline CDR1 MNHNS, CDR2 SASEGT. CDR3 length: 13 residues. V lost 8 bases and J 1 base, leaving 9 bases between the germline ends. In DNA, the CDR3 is TGTGCCAGCCATCCTAGATCCTACAATGAGCAGTTCTTC. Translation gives CASHPRSYNEQFF.